Below are 3 T cell receptor beta chains sequenced from a single sample in a study of graft-versus-host responses after intestinal transplantation. TCRdb keeps only in-frame clones here, not all; method: immunoSEQ multiplex PCR. The repertoire holds around 100,000 clones, with roughly nine tenths as singletons. Antigen specificity for these receptors is unknown. The sample here was unstimulated CD4+ T cells sorted from spleen or lymph node cells, taken before transplant. These TCRs come from a human donor who was the organ donor for an intestinal transplant.

This rearrangement joins TRBV2 to TRBJ1-4, with D maybe TRBD1 (5 bases). V was trimmed by 6 bases and J by 4 bases, leaving 12 bases between them. The CDR3 has 14 amino acids. In germline, CDR1 is SNHLY, CDR2 FYNNEI. The CDR3: CASRETASNEKLFF. The CDR3 DNA reads TGTGCCAGCAGGGAGACAGCGAGTAATGAAAAACTGTTTTTT.

The chain is built from TRBV5-6 and TRBJ2-7, with a possible D match to TRBD1 (6 bases). The germline gives CDR1 SGHDT, CDR2 YYEEEE. Deletions cut 5 bases from V and 3 bases from J, with 15 bases between. This CDR3 region has 14 residues. The DNA of the CDR3 is TGTGCCAGCAGTTTCGACCGACAGGTCTACGAGCAGTACTTC. It specifies CASSFDRQVYEQYF.

The CDR3 sequence: CSAGTYENYGYTF. In DNA, the CDR3 is TGCAGCGCTGGGACATACGAGAACTATGGCTACACCTTC. The chain uses TRBV29-1 and TRBJ1-2; possibly TRBD1 for D (6 bases). Germline CDR1 and CDR2: SQVTM and ANQGSEA. V lost 7 bases and J 2 bases, leaving 14 bases between the germline ends. The CDR3 is made up of 13 amino acids.